The 13 T cell receptor beta chains presented below share a single source sample, sequenced in a study of molecular identifiers for immune sequencing clone quantification. TCRdb reprocessed the PCR reads with MiXCR, giving one entry per CDR3 protein. The profile covers 460,000 or so distinct CDR3 sequences, with around a fifth appearing a single time and about 0.84% taken by the ten largest. The sequenced material came from naive CD8+ T cells from blood, with Jurkat cell RNA spiked in. Subset denoted: FACS-sorted CD8+CD4-CCR7+CD45RA+ naive T cells. These receptors were taken from a human donor in good health. Some libraries in this study had Jurkat cell RNA spiked in.

This clonotype was found many times. This rearrangement joins TRBV29-1 to TRBJ1-2, with 9 bases fitting TRBD1. V lost 6 bases to trimming and J lost 8 bases; unmatched junction nucleotides: 7. The CDR3 is made up of 12 amino acids. Looked up from germline, CDR1 is SQVTM and CDR2 is ANQGSEA. CDR3 residues: CSVPRQGDGYTF. CDR3 sequence (DNA): TGCAGCGTCCCAAGACAGGGGGACGGCTACACCTTC.

On this clonotype: A clone one base away is much larger, so this may be a read error. The J gene is TRBJ1-3, the V gene TRBV12-5, with D hard to call. Germline values: CDR1 LGHNT, CDR2 FRNRAP. The CDR3 extends over 14 amino acids. The CDR3 sequence: CASGDLLAGNTIHF. CDR3 nucleotide sequence: TGTGCTAGTGGTGATCTATTGGCGGGAAACACCATACATTTT. Combining the CDR3 with reference TRBV12-5 and TRBJ1-3 gives the whole variable domain DARVTQTPRHKVTEMGQEVTMRCQPILGHNTVFWYRQTMMQGLELLAYFRNRAPLDDSGMPKDRFSAEMPDATLATLKIQPSEPRDSAVYFCASGDLLAGNTIHFGEGSWLTVV.

This clonotype was observed at least ten times. The chain couples TRBV13 to TRBJ2-1; the D is unclear. The V gene lost 1 base and the J gene lost 12 bases, with 7 bases spanning the gap. Germline V gene data show CDR1 as PRHDT and CDR2 as FYEKMQ (reference sequence). This CDR3 has 11 amino acids. The CDR3 region has the DNA TGTGCCAGCAGCTTAGATTCTGGGCAGTTCTTC. Its protein is CASSLDSGQFF.

The chain links TRBV27 to TRBJ2-7; D may be TRBD1 (5 bases). Germline values: CDR1 MNHEY, CDR2 SMNVEV (reference sequence). The ends were cut back, 6 bases at V and 9 bases at J, with 12 bases in the middle. CDR3 length: 11 amino acids. Here the CDR3 DNA reads TGTGCCAGCAGCTCAGGGATTCTGCAGTACTTC. The encoded protein is CASSSGILQYF.

In this sample, this clonotype turned up many times. The chain couples TRBV4-3 to TRBJ2-1; D is possibly TRBD2 (5 bases). This CDR3 is built from 17 residues. With 0 bases removed from V and 8 bases from J, the gap between germline ends came to 20 bases. Germline CDR1 LGHNA, CDR2 YSLEER. The CDR3 sequence: CASSQDLQRTFRDEQFF. The DNA for the CDR3 is TGCGCCAGCAGCCAAGATCTTCAGCGGACCTTTCGAGATGAGCAGTTCTTC.

The chain employs TRBV2 and TRBJ1-6; 7 bases match TRBD1. CDR1 and CDR2 (germline): SNHLY, FYNNEI. Unmatched junction bases numbered 6, after V lost 7 bases and J lost 9 bases. This CDR3 contains 13 residues. The DNA for the CDR3 is TGTGCCAGCAACCTAGGGGGCCTTTCACCCCTCCACTTT. This translates into CASNLGGLSPLHF. Variable domain in full (rest from reference TRBV2 and TRBJ1-6): EPEVTQTPSHQVTQMGQEVILRCVPISNHLYFYWYRQILGQKVEFLVSFYNNEISEKSEIFDDQFSVERPDGSNFTLKIRSTKLEDSAMYFCASNLGGLSPLHFGNGTRLTVT.

There are many counts of this clonotype. The rearrangement links TRBV2 to TRBJ1-1, with a possible D match to TRBD1 (5 bases). In germline, CDR1 is SNHLY, CDR2 FYNNEI. The CDR3 covers 14 residues. The V gene lost 8 bases and the J gene lost 9 bases, with 22 bases spanning the gap. CDR3 amino acids: CASSESGSNTKAFF. The CDR3 bases are TGTGCCAGCTCAGAATCAGGGTCTAACACGAAAGCTTTCTTT.

This clonotype was detected only a few times. The chain recombines TRBV11-2 with TRBJ1-1, with D perhaps TRBD1 (5 bases). CDR3 length equals 14 residues. V was pared by 5 bases and J by 1 base, with 11 bases between. Looked up from germline, CDR1 is SGHAT and CDR2 is FQNNGV. CDR3 amino acids: CASSPNTGNTEAFF. For the CDR3, the DNA is TGTGCCAGCAGCCCAAATACAGGGAACACTGAAGCTTTCTTT.

This clonotype was detected a few times. The rearrangement joins TRBV20-1 to TRBJ2-1, with D possibly being TRBD1 (6 bases). Deletions cut 7 bases from V and 4 bases from J, with 14 bases between. CDR3 length: 13 residues. The germline V gene has CDR1 DFQATT and CDR2 SNEGSKA (reference sequence). DNA for the CDR3: TGCAGTGGCCTCAGGGGAATTTACAATGAGCAGTTCTTC. This translates into CSGLRGIYNEQFF.

To note about this clonotype: Likely a read error: the CDR3 ends without its conserved phenylalanine or tryptophan. This CDR3 reads CASSRSGTNYEQYL. As DNA, the CDR3 is TGTGCCAGCAGTCGGAGCGGGACGAATTACGAGCAGTACCTC. J is TRBJ2-7 and V is TRBV27; 7 positions agree with TRBD2. V shed 5 bases, J shed 4 bases, and the junction held 8 bases outside the gene matches. The CDR3 is 14 residues long. The V gene's germline CDR1 is MNHEY and CDR2 SMNVEV (reference sequence).

This clonotype was recorded a few times. V and J are TRBV7-6 and TRBJ2-2, with 10 bases aligning to TRBD1. The germline V gene encodes CDR1 SGHVS and CDR2 FNYEAQ. The V gene end was trimmed by 1 base and the J gene end by 7 bases; junction bases not matched to a gene: 9. The CDR3 contains 17 residues. DNA of the CDR3: TGTGCCAGCAGCTTAGATCCGGGACAGGGGTCAGGCGGGGAGCTGTTTTTT. This codes for CASSLDPGQGSGGELFF.

This clonotype was picked up a small number of times. Sequence at one end of the junction differs from germline and may be a read error. The chain uses TRBV11-3 and TRBJ2-1, with D tentatively TRBD1 (6 bases). The length of the CDR3 is 16 residues. CDR1 SGHNT and CDR2 YENEEA come from the germline V gene. The CDR3 bases are TGTGCCAGCAGCTTTGGGGGCGAAAGCTCCTACAATAAGCAGTTCTTC. It encodes CASSFGGESSYNKQFF.

This clonotype was seen ten or more times. J is TRBJ2-7 and V is TRBV4-3; D remains unclear. Germline lookup yields CDR1 LGHNA and CDR2 YSLEER. The CDR3 covers 15 residues. Deletions cut 2 bases from V and 4 bases from J, with 15 bases between. The CDR3 reads CASSQTASFKYEQYF. For the CDR3, the DNA is TGCGCCAGCAGCCAAACGGCATCTTTTAAGTACGAGCAGTACTTC.